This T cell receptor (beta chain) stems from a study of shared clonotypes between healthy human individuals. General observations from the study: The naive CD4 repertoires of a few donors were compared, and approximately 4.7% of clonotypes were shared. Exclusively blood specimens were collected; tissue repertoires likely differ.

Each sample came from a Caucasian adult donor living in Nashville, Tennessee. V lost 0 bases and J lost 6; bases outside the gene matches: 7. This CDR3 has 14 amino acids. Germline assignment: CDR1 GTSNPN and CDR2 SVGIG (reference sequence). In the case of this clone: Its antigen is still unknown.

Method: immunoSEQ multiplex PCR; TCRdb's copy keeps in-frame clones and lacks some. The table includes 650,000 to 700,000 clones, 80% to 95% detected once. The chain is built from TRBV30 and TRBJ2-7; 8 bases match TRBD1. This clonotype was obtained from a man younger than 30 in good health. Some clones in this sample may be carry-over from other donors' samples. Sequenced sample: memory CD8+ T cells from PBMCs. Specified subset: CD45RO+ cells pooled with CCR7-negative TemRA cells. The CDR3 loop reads CAWSVLDRVGEQYF. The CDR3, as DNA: TGTGCCTGGAGTGTCCTGGACAGGGTCGGCGAGCAGTACTTC.